These 15 T cell receptor beta chains were all obtained from the same sample, sequenced in a study of cytomegalovirus exposure and HLA in healthy donors. Libraries were prepared by immunoSEQ multiplex PCR; TCRdb keeps only in-frame clonotypes and omits some of them. Of 110,000 or so clones in the sample, more than 75% were seen once. The sample comprised PBMCs. These receptors were obtained from a man aged 18 to 29 in good health and CMV-seronegative.

The rearrangement uses TRBV7-2 and TRBJ2-7, with 7 nucleotides matching TRBD1. Germline V gene data show CDR1 as SGHTA and CDR2 as FQGNSA. The CDR3 is made up of 14 amino acids. Trimming cost V 5 bases and J 9 bases; bases outside gene matches: 13. The CDR3 DNA sequence: TGTGCCAGCAGCCCCGCCTGGCAGGGGGTTCGGCAGTACTTC. This codes for CASSPAWQGVRQYF.

The chain combines TRBV30 with TRBJ1-1; D may be TRBD1 (5 bases). Trimming shortened V by 6 bases and J by 5 bases, and 19 bases separated the two germline ends. CDR1 GTSNPN and CDR2 SVGIG come from the germline V gene (reference sequence). CDR3 length: 14 residues. The CDR3 sequence: CACQSQGGWTEAFF. Here the CDR3 DNA reads TGTGCCTGCCAAAGCCAGGGTGGGTGGACTGAAGCTTTCTTT.

The chain uses TRBV27 and TRBJ1-1, with TRBD1 as a possible D gene (6 bases). Germline CDR1 is MNHEY and CDR2 is SMNVEV (reference sequence). The germline V and J ends were trimmed by 2 bases and 4 bases, with 8 bases remaining between them. This CDR3 has 13 amino acids. Here the CDR3 reads CASSLGQSTEAFF. The CDR3 nucleotides read TGTGCCAGCAGTTTAGGACAGAGCACTGAAGCTTTCTTT.

The chain couples TRBV14 to TRBJ1-1; D perhaps matches TRBD1 (5 bases). CDR3 length: 14 residues. Germline V gene lookup returns CDR1 SGHDN and CDR2 FVKESK. V lost 1 base to trimming and J lost 6 bases, with 12 bases between them. CDR3 in amino acids: CASSQVRGLPEAFF. The DNA for the CDR3 is TGTGCCAGCAGCCAAGTTCGGGGGTTGCCTGAAGCTTTCTTT.

The gene calls are TRBV29-1 and TRBJ2-3, with D possibly matching TRBD2 (5 bases). V was cut by 7 bases and J by 4 bases, with 18 bases left in between. The germline V gene encodes CDR1 SQVTM and CDR2 ANQGSEA. The CDR3 is made up of 14 amino acids. As DNA, the CDR3 is TGCAGCGGCCGCGGTGGAGGATCGGCAGATACGCAGTATTTT. It translates to CSGRGGGSADTQYF.

The genes are TRBV5-1 and TRBJ2-1; 7 bases fit TRBD1. Germline CDR1 is SGHRS and CDR2 is YFSETQ. V lost 1 base, J lost 8 bases, and 6 bases stayed unmatched. There are 14 residues in the CDR3. The CDR3 bases are TGCGCCAGCAGCTTGAGGGGGCGTAGGGATGAGCAGTTCTTC. It encodes CASSLRGRRDEQFF.

The chain has TRBV29-1 and TRBJ2-3; a weak D match, TRBD2 (7 bases). V lost 7 bases and J 5 bases, leaving 25 bases between the germline ends. Germline CDR1 is SQVTM and CDR2 is ANQGSEA. The length of the CDR3 is 16 residues. CDR3 in amino acids: CSATPHLGGAGDTQYF. In DNA form, the CDR3 reads TGCAGCGCCACTCCCCATTTAGGGGGGGCAGGAGATACGCAGTATTTT.

The V call is TRBV6-1, the J call TRBJ2-7; TRBD1 matches at 7 bases. The germline V gene encodes CDR1 MNHNS and CDR2 SASEGT. This CDR3 contains 15 residues. J lost 0 bases, V lost 7 bases, and 9 bases had no gene match. In DNA form, the CDR3 reads TGTGCCAGCACCGACGTATGGGACAGCTCCTACGAGCAGTACTTC. Residues: CASTDVWDSSYEQYF.

This rearrangement joins TRBV7-8 to TRBJ2-2; no clear D. CDR1 and CDR2 (germline): SGHVS, FQNEAQ. This CDR3 has 15 amino acids. V shed 1 base and J shed 2 bases, with 8 bases lying between them. Here the CDR3 reads CASSLGSPNTGELFF. For the CDR3, the DNA is TGTGCCAGCAGCTTAGGGAGTCCAAACACCGGGGAGCTGTTTTTT. The full variable domain, with the rest looked up from reference TRBV7-8 and TRBJ2-2, is GAGVSQSPRYKVAKRGQDVALRCDPISGHVSLFWYQQALGQGPEFLTYFQNEAQLDKSGLPSDRFFAERPEGSVSTLKIQRTQQEDSAVYLCASSLGSPNTGELFFGEGSRLTVL.

The J gene is TRBJ1-1, the V gene TRBV9; 10 bases match TRBD1. Germline V CDR1 and CDR2: SGDLS, YYNGEE. The V segment lost 4 bases and the J segment 6 bases; nucleotides outside the gene matches: 9. This CDR3 contains 15 residues. The chain's CDR3 is CASSLTGTGEAEAFF. Here the CDR3 DNA reads TGTGCCAGCAGCCTCACCGGGACAGGGGAAGCTGAAGCTTTCTTT.

In this sample, this clone turned up once. The chain links TRBV27 to TRBJ2-3, with 9 bases fitting TRBD2. The CDR3 is 14 amino acids. In germline, CDR1 is MNHEY, CDR2 SMNVEV (reference sequence). The trim removed 6 bases at V and 1 base at J, leaving 2 bases unmatched. CDR3 sequence (DNA): TGTGCCAGCAGCGGACTAGCGCGCACAGATACGCAGTATTTT. Its translation: CASSGLARTDTQYF.

The chain joins TRBV2 to TRBJ1-1; possibly TRBD1 for D (6 bases). Germline CDR1 reads SNHLY; CDR2 reads FYNNEI. CDR3 length: 13 residues. V was shortened by 5 bases and J by 4 bases, with 11 bases between the two germline ends. The CDR3 reads CASSTGWGTEAFF. For the CDR3, the DNA is TGTGCCAGCAGTACAGGGTGGGGCACTGAAGCTTTCTTT. The variable domain in full, with the rest retrieved from reference TRBV2 and TRBJ1-1, is EPEVTQTPSHQVTQMGQEVILRCVPISNHLYFYWYRQILGQKVEFLVSFYNNEISEKSEIFDDQFSVERPDGSNFTLKIRSTKLEDSAMYFCASSTGWGTEAFFGQGTRLTVV.

This clone was picked up a small number of times. The rearrangement links TRBV5-1 to TRBJ2-5; the match to TRBD2 covers 12 bases. Germline CDR1 reads SGHRS; CDR2 reads YFSETQ. This CDR3 spans 15 amino acids. V dropped 4 bases and J dropped 4; count of bases not matched to a gene: 5. The CDR3 sequence: CASSPLAGGGETQYF. CDR3 DNA: TGCGCCAGCAGCCCCCTAGCGGGGGGGGGAGAGACCCAGTACTTC.

J is TRBJ1-3 and V is TRBV27; D remains ambiguous. This CDR3 contains 14 residues. With 4 bases removed from V and 3 bases from J, the gap between germline ends came to 10 bases. Germline V gives CDR1 MNHEY, CDR2 SMNVEV (reference sequence). DNA of the CDR3: TGTGCCAGCAGTTCGAACCCCAGTGGAAACACCATATATTTT. It encodes CASSSNPSGNTIYF.

The table lists this clone with a count of one. The rearrangement links TRBV12-5 to TRBJ2-7, with 13 bases that match TRBD2. V dropped 6 bases and J dropped 6; count of bases not matched to a gene: 5. This CDR3 spans 14 amino acids. CDR1 is LGHNT, CDR2 FRNRAP, per germline. The CDR3 is CASGRTSGSSEQYF. CDR3 sequence (DNA): TGTGCTAGTGGCCGGACTAGCGGGAGTAGCGAGCAGTACTTC.